Below are 18 T cell receptor beta chains sequenced from a single sample in a study of T cell responses to AZD1222 COVID-19 vaccine. Sequenced by immunoSEQ multiplex PCR; TCRdb stores in-frame clones only, minus some. Of tens of thousands of clones listed, 85% to 90% were seen once; the top ten hold about 5%. Here the sequenced sample was peripheral blood, taken 28 days after the second AZD1222 dose. All receptors come from an adult who received the AZD1222 COVID-19 vaccine.

The chain couples TRBV6-1 to TRBJ1-5, with 8 bases identical to TRBD1. The germline gives CDR1 MNHNS, CDR2 SASEGT. With 3 bases clipped from V and 7 bases from J, the junction kept 8 bases outside the gene matches. This CDR3 region has 15 residues. Here the CDR3 DNA reads TGTGCCAGCAGTGAGAGGACAGGGCAAGGGCAGCCCCAGCATTTT. This codes for CASSERTGQGQPQHF.

This chain joins TRBV2 and TRBJ2-3, with unresolved D. V was trimmed by 2 bases and J by 0 bases, leaving 3 bases between them. CDR3 length: 13 amino acids. Germline V CDR1 and CDR2: SNHLY, FYNNEI. CDR3 sequence: CASSESSTDTQYF. In DNA form, the CDR3 reads TGTGCCAGCAGTGAATCGAGCACAGATACGCAGTATTTT.

The chain recombines TRBV5-4 with TRBJ1-6; possibly TRBD1 for D (6 bases). Germline CDR1 reads SGHNT; CDR2 reads YYREEE (reference sequence). CDR3 size: 15 residues. The V and J ends lost 0 bases and 5 bases respectively, with 9 bases between them. As DNA, the CDR3 is TGTGCCAGCAGCTTGGACAGGGCTAATAATTCACCCCTCCACTTT. Protein product: CASSLDRANNSPLHF.

The rearrangement uses TRBV19 and TRBJ1-5, with D uncertain. V shed 4 bases and J shed 0 bases, with 7 bases lying between them. CDR3 length equals 14 residues. Per the germline V gene, CDR1 is LNHDA and CDR2 is SQIVND (reference sequence). CDR3 loop: CASSRQHSNQPQHF. The CDR3 DNA follows: TGTGCCAGTAGTAGGCAACATAGCAATCAGCCCCAGCATTTT.

This clone was recorded only once. This rearrangement joins TRBV6-5 to TRBJ2-1, with D possibly matching TRBD2 (5 bases). Trimming stripped 6 bases from V and 6 bases from J, with 12 bases between. This CDR3 comprises 13 residues. Germline CDR1 and CDR2: MNHEY and SVGAGI. CDR3 in DNA: TGTGCCAGCAGCCCAACTGGGAGCAATGAGCAGTTCTTC. Protein: CASSPTGSNEQFF.

The V gene is TRBV5-1, the J gene TRBJ2-2; D remains unclear. Germline-derived CDR1 and CDR2 are SGHRS and YFSETQ. This CDR3 has 16 residues. V shed 0 bases and J shed 0 bases, with 9 bases lying between them. Here the CDR3 reads CASSLARRSNTGELFF. The CDR3 DNA is TGCGCCAGCAGCTTGGCCAGAAGATCGAACACCGGGGAGCTGTTTTTT.

The rearrangement uses TRBV6-1 and TRBJ1-1, with 12 bases matching TRBD1. The V gene's germline CDR1 is MNHNS and CDR2 SASEGT. This CDR3 is 20 amino acids long. V shed 1 base, J shed 6 bases, and the junction held 18 bases outside the gene matches. DNA for the CDR3: TGTGCCAGCAGTGAAGTCTACCCGGGACAGGGGGCGGCGGGGATTGCTGAAGCTTTCTTT. It encodes CASSEVYPGQGAAGIAEAFF.

This chain joins TRBV11-1 and TRBJ1-4; D call uncertain. CDR3 size: 15 residues. Germline CDR1 is SGHAT and CDR2 is FQDESV (reference sequence). Between the trimmed V and J ends, which lost 5 bases and 7 bases, there was a span of 17 bases. The CDR3 DNA reads as TGTGCCAGCAGCCGACGGGGTGAAGTTGGTGAAAAACTGTTTTTT. Translation: CASSRRGEVGEKLFF.

This clone was seen once. This rearrangement joins TRBV5-5 to TRBJ2-5; 7 bases match TRBD1. This CDR3 spans 14 amino acids. Germline V lookup: CDR1 SGHKS, CDR2 YYEKEE (reference sequence). The ends lost 4 bases at V and 1 base at J; junction bases unmatched: 4. CDR3 loop: CASSKGQSQETQYF. As DNA, the CDR3 is TGTGCCAGCAGCAAGGGACAGAGCCAAGAGACCCAGTACTTC.

V usage is TRBV6-5 and J usage is TRBJ2-3; tentative D call: TRBD1 (5 bases). Between the trimmed V and J ends, which lost 6 bases and 7 bases, there was a span of 11 bases. The CDR3 contains 12 residues. CDR1 is MNHEY and CDR2 is SVGAGI in the germline V gene. Written as DNA, the CDR3 is TGTGCCAGCAGCAGGGAAGTAAATACGCAGTATTTT. Amino acids: CASSREVNTQYF.

This chain links TRBV18 with TRBJ1-6, with D possibly matching TRBD1 (6 bases). The CDR3 spans 15 residues. Germline lookup yields CDR1 KGHSH and CDR2 LQKENI. V was clipped by 4 bases and J by 10 bases, with 17 bases between them. CDR3 coding DNA: TGTGCCAGCTCACGGGGCCAAGGGGGAAACTCACCCCTCCACTTT. It codes for CASSRGQGGNSPLHF.

The chain has TRBV20-1 and TRBJ1-3, with D unclear. CDR3 length equals 13 residues. V lost 3 bases and J lost 5, with 11 bases in between. Germline lookup yields CDR1 DFQATT and CDR2 SNEGSKA (reference sequence). The CDR3 nucleotides read TGCAGTGCTAGTTTAGGCTTAAGAAACACCATATATTTT. It translates to CSASLGLRNTIYF.

The genes are TRBV6-1 and TRBJ1-1, with a weak D call TRBD1 (6 bases). V was pared by 3 bases and J by 5 bases, with 10 bases between. Germline lookup yields CDR1 MNHNS and CDR2 SASEGT. This CDR3 is built from 13 residues. This chain's CDR3 is CASSENRETEAFF. In DNA form, the CDR3 reads TGTGCCAGCAGTGAGAACAGGGAGACTGAAGCTTTCTTT.

In this sample, this clone turned up once. This chain joins TRBV7-3 and TRBJ2-6; no definite D call. Germline lookup yields CDR1 SGHTA and CDR2 FQGTGA. Deletions cut 5 bases from V and 4 bases from J, with 6 bases between. The CDR3 has 13 amino acids. The CDR3 nucleotides read TGTGCCAGCAGCCCAGCCGGGGCCAACGTCCTGACTTTC. Its translation: CASSPAGANVLTF.

The rearrangement joins TRBV10-3 to TRBJ2-7; 14 nucleotides agree with TRBD2. The V gene's germline CDR1 is ENHRY and CDR2 SYGVKD. There are 16 residues in the CDR3. The V segment lost 2 bases and the J segment 4 bases; nucleotides outside the gene matches: 4. The CDR3 region is CAISEGTSGGGYEQYF. CDR3 nucleotide sequence: TGTGCCATCAGTGAGGGGACTAGCGGGGGAGGATACGAGCAGTACTTC.

The chain recombines TRBV12-3 or TRBV12-4 with TRBJ2-7, with D possibly TRBD1 on 6 matching bases. This CDR3 is built from 13 residues. V shed 4 bases and J shed 2 bases, with 9 bases lying between them. In nucleotides, the CDR3 is TGTGCCAGCAGTTCGACAGGAGCCTACGAGCAGTACTTC. As protein: CASSSTGAYEQYF.

The chain joins TRBV19 to TRBJ2-5; maybe TRBD2 (7 bases). The germline CDR1 and CDR2 sequences are LNHDA and SQIVND (reference sequence). V dropped 6 bases and J dropped 3 bases, with 14 bases sitting between them. This CDR3 has 14 residues. CDR3 sequence (DNA): TGTGCCAGTAGGGGCGGGGGCCCCGAAGAGACCCAGTACTTC. It codes for CASRGGGPEETQYF.

CDR3 coding DNA: TGTGCCAGCAGCTGGGGGGTTGTGGACACTGAAGCTTTCTTT. The encoded protein is CASSWGVVDTEAFF. The chain carries TRBV7-9 and TRBJ1-1; D is possibly TRBD1 (5 bases). V lost 4 bases to trimming and J lost 3 bases, with 12 bases between them. Germline-derived CDR1 and CDR2 are SEHNR and FQNEAQ (reference sequence). The CDR3 is 14 amino acids. Full variable domain (outside the CDR3, taken from reference TRBV7-9 and TRBJ1-1): DTGVSQNPRHKITKRGQNVTFRCDPISEHNRLYWYRQTLGQGPEFLTYFQNEAQLEKSRLLSDRFSAERPKGSFSTLEIQRTEQGDSAMYLCASSWGVVDTEAFFGQGTRLTVV.